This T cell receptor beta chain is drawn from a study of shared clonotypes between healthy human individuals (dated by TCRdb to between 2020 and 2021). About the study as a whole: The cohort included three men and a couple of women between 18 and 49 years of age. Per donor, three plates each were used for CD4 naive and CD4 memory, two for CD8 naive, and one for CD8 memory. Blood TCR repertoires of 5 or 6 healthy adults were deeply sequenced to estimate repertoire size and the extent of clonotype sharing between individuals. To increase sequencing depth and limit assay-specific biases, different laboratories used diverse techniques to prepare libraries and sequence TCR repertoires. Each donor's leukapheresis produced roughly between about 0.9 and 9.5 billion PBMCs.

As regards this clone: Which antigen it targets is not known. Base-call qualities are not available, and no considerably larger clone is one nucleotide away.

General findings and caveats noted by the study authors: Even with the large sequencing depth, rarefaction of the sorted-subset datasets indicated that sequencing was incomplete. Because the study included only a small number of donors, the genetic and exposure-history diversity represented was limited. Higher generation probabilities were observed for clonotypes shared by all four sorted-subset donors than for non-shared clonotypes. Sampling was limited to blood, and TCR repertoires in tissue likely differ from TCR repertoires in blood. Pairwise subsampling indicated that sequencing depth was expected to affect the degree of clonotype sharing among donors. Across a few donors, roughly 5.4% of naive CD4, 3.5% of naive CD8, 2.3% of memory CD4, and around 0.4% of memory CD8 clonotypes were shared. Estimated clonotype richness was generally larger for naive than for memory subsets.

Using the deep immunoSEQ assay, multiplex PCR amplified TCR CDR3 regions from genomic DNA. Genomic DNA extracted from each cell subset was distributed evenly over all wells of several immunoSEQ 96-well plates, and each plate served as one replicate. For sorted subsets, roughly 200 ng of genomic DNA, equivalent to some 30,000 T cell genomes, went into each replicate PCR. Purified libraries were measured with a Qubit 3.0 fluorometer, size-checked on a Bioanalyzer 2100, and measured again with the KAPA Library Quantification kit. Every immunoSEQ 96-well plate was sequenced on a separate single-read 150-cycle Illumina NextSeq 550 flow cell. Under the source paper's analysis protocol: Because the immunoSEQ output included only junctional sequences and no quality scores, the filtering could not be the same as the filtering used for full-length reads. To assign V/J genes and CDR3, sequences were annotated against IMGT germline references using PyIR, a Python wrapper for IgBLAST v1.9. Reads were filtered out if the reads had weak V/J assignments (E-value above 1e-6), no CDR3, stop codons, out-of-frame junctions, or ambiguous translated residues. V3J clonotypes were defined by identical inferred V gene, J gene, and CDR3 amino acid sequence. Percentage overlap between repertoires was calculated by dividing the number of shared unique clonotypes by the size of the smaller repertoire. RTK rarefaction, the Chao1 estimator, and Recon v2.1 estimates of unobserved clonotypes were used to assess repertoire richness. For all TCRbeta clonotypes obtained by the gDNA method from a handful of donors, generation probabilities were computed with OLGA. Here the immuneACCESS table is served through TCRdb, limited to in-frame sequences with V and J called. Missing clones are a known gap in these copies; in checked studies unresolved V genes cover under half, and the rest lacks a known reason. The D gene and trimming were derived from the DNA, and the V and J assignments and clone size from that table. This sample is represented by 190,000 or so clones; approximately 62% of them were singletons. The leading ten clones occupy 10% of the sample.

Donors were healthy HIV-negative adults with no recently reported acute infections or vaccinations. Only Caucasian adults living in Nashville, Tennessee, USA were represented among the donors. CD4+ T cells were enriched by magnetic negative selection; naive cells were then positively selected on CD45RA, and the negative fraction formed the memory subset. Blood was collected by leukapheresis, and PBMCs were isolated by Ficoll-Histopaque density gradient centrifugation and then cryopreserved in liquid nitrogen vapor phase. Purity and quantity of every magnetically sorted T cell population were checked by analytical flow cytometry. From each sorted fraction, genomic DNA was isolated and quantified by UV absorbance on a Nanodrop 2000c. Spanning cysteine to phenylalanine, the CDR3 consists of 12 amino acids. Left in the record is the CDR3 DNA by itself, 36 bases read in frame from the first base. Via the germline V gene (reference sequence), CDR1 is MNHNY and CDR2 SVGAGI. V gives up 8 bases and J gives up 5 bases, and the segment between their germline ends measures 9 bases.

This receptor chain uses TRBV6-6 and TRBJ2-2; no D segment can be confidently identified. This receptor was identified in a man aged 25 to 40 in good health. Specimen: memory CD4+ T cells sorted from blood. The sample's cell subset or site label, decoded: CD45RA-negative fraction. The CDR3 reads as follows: CASRTKTGELFF. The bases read TGTGCCAGCCGTACAAAGACCGGGGAGCTGTTTTTT.